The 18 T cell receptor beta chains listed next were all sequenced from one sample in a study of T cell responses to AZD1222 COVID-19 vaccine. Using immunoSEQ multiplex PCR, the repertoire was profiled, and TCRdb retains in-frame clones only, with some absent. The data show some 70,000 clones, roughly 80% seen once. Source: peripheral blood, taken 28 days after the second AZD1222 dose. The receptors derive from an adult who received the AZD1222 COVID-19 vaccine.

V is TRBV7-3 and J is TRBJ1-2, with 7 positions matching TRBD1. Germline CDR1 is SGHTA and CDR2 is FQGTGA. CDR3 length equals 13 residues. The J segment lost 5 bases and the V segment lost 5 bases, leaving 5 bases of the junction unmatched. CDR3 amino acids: CASSPDRDYGYTF. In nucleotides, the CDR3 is TGTGCCAGCAGCCCAGACAGGGATTATGGCTACACCTTC.

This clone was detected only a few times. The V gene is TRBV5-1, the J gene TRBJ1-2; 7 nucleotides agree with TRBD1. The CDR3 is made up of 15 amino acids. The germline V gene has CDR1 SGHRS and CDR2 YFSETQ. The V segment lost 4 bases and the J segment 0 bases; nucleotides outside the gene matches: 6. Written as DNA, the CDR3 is TGCGCCAGCAGCCCGGACAGGACTGCTAACTATGGCTACACCTTC. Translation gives CASSPDRTANYGYTF.

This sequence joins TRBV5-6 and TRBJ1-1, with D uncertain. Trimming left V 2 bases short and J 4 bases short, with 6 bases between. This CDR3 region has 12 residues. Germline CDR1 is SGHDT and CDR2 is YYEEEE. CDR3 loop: CASSFIGTEAFF. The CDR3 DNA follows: TGTGCCAGCAGCTTCATCGGCACTGAAGCTTTCTTT.

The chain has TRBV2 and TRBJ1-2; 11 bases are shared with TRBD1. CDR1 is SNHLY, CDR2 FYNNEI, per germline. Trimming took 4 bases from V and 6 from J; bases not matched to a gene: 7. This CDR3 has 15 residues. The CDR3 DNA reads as TGTGCCAGCAGTGCTCGGACAGGGGGCGGTGATGGCTACACCTTC. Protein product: CASSARTGGGDGYTF.

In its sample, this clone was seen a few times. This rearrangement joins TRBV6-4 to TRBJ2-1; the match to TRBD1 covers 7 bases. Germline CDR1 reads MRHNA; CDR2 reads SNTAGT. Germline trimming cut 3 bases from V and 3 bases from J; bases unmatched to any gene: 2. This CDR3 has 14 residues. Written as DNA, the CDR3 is TGTGCCAGCAGTGAAGGACAGGACTACAATGAGCAGTTCTTC. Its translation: CASSEGQDYNEQFF.

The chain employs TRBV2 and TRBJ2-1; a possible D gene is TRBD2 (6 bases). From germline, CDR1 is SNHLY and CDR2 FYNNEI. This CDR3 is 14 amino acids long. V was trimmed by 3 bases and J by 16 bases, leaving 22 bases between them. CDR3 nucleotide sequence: TGTGCCAGCAGTGAGAATTTTGGAGGGACCCGCGATTTCTTC. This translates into CASSENFGGTRDFF.

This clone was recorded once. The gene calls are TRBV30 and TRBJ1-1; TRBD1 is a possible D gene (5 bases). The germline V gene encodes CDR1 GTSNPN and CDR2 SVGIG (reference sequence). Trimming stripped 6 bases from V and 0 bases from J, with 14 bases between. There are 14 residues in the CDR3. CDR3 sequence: CACRSGNLNTEAFF. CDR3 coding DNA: TGTGCCTGTAGGTCAGGGAACTTGAACACTGAAGCTTTCTTT.

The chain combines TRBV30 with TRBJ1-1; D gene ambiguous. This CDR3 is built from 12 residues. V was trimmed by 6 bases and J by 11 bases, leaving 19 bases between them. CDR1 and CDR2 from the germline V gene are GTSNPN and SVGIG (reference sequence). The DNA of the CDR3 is TGTGCCTGTTCCGGCGCAGGTTATTTGGCTTTCTTT. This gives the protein CACSGAGYLAFF.

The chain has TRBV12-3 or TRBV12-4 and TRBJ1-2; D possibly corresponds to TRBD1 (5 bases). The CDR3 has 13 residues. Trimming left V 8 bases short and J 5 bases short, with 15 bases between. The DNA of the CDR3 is TGTGCCAGCGGAAATTCTCAGGGTTATGGCTACACCTTC. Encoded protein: CASGNSQGYGYTF.

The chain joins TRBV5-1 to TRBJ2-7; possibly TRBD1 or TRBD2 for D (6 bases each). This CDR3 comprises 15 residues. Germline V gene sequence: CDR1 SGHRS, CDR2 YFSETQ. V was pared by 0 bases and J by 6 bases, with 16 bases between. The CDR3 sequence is CASSLEGGTGGEQYF. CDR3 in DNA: TGCGCCAGCAGCTTGGAAGGGGGGACTGGTGGCGAGCAGTACTTC.

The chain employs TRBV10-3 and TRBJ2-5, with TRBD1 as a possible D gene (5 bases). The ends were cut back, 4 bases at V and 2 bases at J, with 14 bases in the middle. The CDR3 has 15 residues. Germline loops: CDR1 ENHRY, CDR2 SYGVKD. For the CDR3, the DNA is TGTGCCATCAGTGGAAGTGGCAGGACACAAGAGACCCAGTACTTC. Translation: CAISGSGRTQETQYF.

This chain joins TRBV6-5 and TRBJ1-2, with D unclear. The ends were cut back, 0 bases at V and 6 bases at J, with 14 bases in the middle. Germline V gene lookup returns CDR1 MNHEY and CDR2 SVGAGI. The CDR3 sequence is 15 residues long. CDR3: CASSYSTEGLDGYTF. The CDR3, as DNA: TGTGCCAGCAGTTACTCGACGGAGGGCTTGGATGGCTACACCTTC.

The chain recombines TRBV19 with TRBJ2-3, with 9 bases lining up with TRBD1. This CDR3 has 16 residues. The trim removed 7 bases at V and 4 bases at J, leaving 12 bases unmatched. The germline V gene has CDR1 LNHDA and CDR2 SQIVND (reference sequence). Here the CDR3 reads CASKTTGTGLADTQYF. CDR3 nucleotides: TGTGCCAGTAAGACCACCGGGACAGGGCTCGCAGATACGCAGTATTTT.

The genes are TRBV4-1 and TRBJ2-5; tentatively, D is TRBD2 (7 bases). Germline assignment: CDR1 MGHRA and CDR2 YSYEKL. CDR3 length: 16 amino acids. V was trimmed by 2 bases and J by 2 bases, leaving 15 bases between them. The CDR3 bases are TGCGCCAGCAGCCAATGGGGCGGGGGCCTACAAGAGACCCAGTACTTC. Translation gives CASSQWGGGLQETQYF.

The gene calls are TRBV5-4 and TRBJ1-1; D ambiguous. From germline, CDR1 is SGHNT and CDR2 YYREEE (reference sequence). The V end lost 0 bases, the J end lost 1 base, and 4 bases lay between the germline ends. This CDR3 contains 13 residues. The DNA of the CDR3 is TGTGCCAGCAGCTTGGGGGGGAACACTGAAGCTTTCTTT. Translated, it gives CASSLGGNTEAFF.

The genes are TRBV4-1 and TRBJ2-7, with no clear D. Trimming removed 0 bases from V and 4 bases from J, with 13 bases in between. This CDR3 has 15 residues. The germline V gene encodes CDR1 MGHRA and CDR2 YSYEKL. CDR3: CASSQDWGYRYEQYF. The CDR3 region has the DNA TGCGCCAGCAGCCAAGATTGGGGATATCGATACGAGCAGTACTTC.

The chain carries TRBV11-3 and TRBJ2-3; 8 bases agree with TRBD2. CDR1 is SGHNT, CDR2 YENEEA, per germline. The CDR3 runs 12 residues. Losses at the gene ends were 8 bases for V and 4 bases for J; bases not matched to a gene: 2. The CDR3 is CASSGGSDTQYF. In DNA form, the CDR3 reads TGTGCCAGCTCGGGGGGGTCAGATACGCAGTATTTT.

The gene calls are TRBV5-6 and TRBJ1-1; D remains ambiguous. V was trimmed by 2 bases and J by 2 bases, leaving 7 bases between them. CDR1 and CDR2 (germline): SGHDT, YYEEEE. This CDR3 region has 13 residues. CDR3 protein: CASSFSVNTEAFF. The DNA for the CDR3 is TGTGCCAGCAGCTTTTCGGTAAACACTGAAGCTTTCTTT.